This passage covers 23 T cell receptor beta chains from one sample sequenced in a study of blood T cell repertoires in COVID-19. Sequenced by immunoSEQ multiplex PCR; TCRdb stores in-frame clones only, minus some. The sample includes 100,000 or so clones, 82% of them seen just once. The sample taken for sequencing was peripheral blood. The receptors here all came from a woman of 80 years or more with acute or convalescent COVID-19.

The chain carries TRBV21-1 and TRBJ1-5; the table's D call of TRBD1 was not tested on the DNA. TRBV21-1 is annotated as a pseudogene. The CDR3 runs 17 residues. CDR3 amino acids: CASTRSPDRGFFQPQHF. The CDR3 nucleotides are TGTGCCAGCACACGGTCTCCGGACAGGGGCTTTTTTCAGCCCCAGCATTTT.

The rearrangement joins TRBV4-2 to TRBJ1-2; D is possibly TRBD1 (6 bases). The CDR3 extends over 14 amino acids. Trimming shortened V by 0 bases and J by 8 bases, and 13 bases separated the two germline ends. Germline values: CDR1 LGHNA, CDR2 YNFKEQ. As DNA, the CDR3 is TGTGCCAGCAGCCAAGATTTACAGGGATGGGGCTACACCTTC. This translates into CASSQDLQGWGYTF.

The chain combines TRBV28 with TRBJ2-1; D unresolved. The ends were cut back, 1 base at V and 9 bases at J, with 10 bases in the middle. In germline, CDR1 is MDHEN, CDR2 SYDVKM. CDR3 size: 13 residues. The CDR3 here is CASSLSPPFEQFF. In DNA, the CDR3 is TGTGCCAGCAGTTTATCCCCCCCCTTTGAGCAGTTCTTC.

This clone was observed a handful of times. The chain combines TRBV11-2 with TRBJ2-7; D possibly corresponds to TRBD2 (7 bases). CDR3 length equals 14 residues. Per the germline V gene, CDR1 is SGHAT and CDR2 is FQNNGV. The V gene lost 2 bases and the J gene lost 6 bases, with 14 bases spanning the gap. CDR3 coding DNA: TGTGCCAGCAGCTTAAACCCCGGGGGGCCCGAGCAGTACTTC. It encodes CASSLNPGGPEQYF.

V and J are TRBV29-1 and TRBJ1-1; unclear D gene. The germline V gene encodes CDR1 SQVTM and CDR2 ANQGSEA. The CDR3 covers 13 residues. Trimming cost V 6 bases and J 4 bases, with 15 bases left between them. The CDR3 DNA follows: TGCAGCGTCGGCGACACTTATGGCACTGAAGCTTTCTTT. Translated: CSVGDTYGTEAFF.

The chain combines TRBV5-1 with TRBJ1-2; D remains unclear. The V and J ends lost 0 bases and 1 base respectively, with 7 bases between them. The CDR3 spans 14 residues. Germline assignment: CDR1 SGHRS and CDR2 YFSETQ. Here the CDR3 DNA reads TGCGCCAGCAGCTTGGGACACGATAACTATGGCTACACCTTC. Translated, it gives CASSLGHDNYGYTF.

The chain couples TRBV7-6 to TRBJ1-1, with unresolved D. V lost 5 bases, J lost 1 base, and 20 bases lay in between. The CDR3 sequence is 17 residues long. Germline V gene lookup returns CDR1 SGHVS and CDR2 FNYEAQ. In DNA form, the CDR3 reads TGTGCCAGCAGCGCAGACGTCTCGAGACATACGAACACTGAAGCTTTCTTT. Its translation is CASSADVSRHTNTEAFF.

V usage is TRBV12-3 or TRBV12-4 and J usage is TRBJ2-1; D is unclear. The length of the CDR3 is 12 residues. Trimming pared 2 bases from V and 7 bases from J, leaving 6 bases between. For the CDR3, the DNA is TGTGCCAGCAGTTTACTAGGTAATGAGCAGTTCTTC. This sequence encodes CASSLLGNEQFF.

V gene TRBV7-8 combines with J gene TRBJ1-2; 10 nucleotides line up with TRBD1. The V gene end was trimmed by 0 bases and the J gene end by 2 bases; junction bases not matched to a gene: 3. The CDR3 runs 16 residues. From germline, CDR1 is SGHVS and CDR2 FQNEAQ. The CDR3 sequence: CASSLAGGQGNYGYTF. For the CDR3, the DNA is TGTGCCAGCAGCTTAGCGGGGGGACAGGGGAACTATGGCTACACCTTC.

The J gene is TRBJ2-5, the V gene TRBV19; weak D call: TRBD2 (5 bases). V gave up 5 bases and J gave up 5 bases, with 18 bases separating them. Germline V gives CDR1 LNHDA, CDR2 SQIVND (reference sequence). The CDR3 runs 15 residues. The CDR3 bases are TGTGCCAGTAGTCCGGGGAGCAGCGTGGGGGAGACCCAGTACTTC. As protein: CASSPGSSVGETQYF.

The sample holds a few counts of this clone. The rearrangement links TRBV5-1 to TRBJ2-3; 9 nucleotides line up with TRBD2. The germline V gene encodes CDR1 SGHRS and CDR2 YFSETQ. V dropped 1 base and J dropped 1; count of bases not matched to a gene: 1. The CDR3 has 15 residues. The CDR3 coding sequence is TGCGCCAGCAGCTTGTGGACTAGCGGCACAGATACGCAGTATTTT. Amino acid sequence: CASSLWTSGTDTQYF.

This chain uses TRBV6-1 with TRBJ2-1; 7 bases line up with TRBD1. The CDR3 is 15 residues long. After removal of 2 bases from V and 8 bases from J, the junction contained 9 bases not matched to a gene. Germline CDR1 reads MNHNS; CDR2 reads SASEGT. CDR3 region: CASSEPGQVKYEQFF. The DNA for the CDR3 is TGTGCCAGCAGTGAACCTGGACAGGTGAAGTATGAGCAGTTCTTC.

This clone was detected only a few times. In DNA, the CDR3 is TGTGCCAGCAGCCGACAGGGGAACTATGGCTACACCTTC. Its protein is CASSRQGNYGYTF. The chain has TRBV7-8 and TRBJ1-2, with 8 nucleotides matching TRBD1. Germline V lookup: CDR1 SGHVS, CDR2 FQNEAQ. V gave up 5 bases and J gave up 2 bases; unmatched junction bases: 1. The CDR3 covers 13 residues.

The gene calls are TRBV6-5 and TRBJ1-2, with TRBD1 matching over 9 bases. This CDR3 region has 14 residues. Germline CDR1 and CDR2: MNHEY and SVGAGI. Trimming took 6 bases from V and 8 from J; bases not matched to a gene: 10. CDR3 amino acids: CASRKTGGGQGYTF. CDR3 DNA: TGTGCCAGCAGGAAGACAGGGGGGGGGCAGGGCTACACCTTC.

The V gene is TRBV24-1, the J gene TRBJ2-7; 9 positions agree with TRBD1. The length of the CDR3 is 17 residues. Germline trimming cut 0 bases from V and 7 bases from J; bases unmatched to any gene: 12. Germline CDR1 and CDR2: KGHDR and SFDVKD. The CDR3 DNA is TGTGCCACCAGTGATTTGTTAATTCCGGGACAGGGTGGGGAGCAGTACTTC. This sequence encodes CATSDLLIPGQGGEQYF.

This clone has only a few counts. The rearrangement joins TRBV5-6 to TRBJ2-3; weak D call: TRBD2 (7 bases). Trimming took 2 bases from V and 5 from J, leaving 9 bases between them. CDR1 is SGHDT and CDR2 is YYEEEE in the germline V gene. This CDR3 has 13 amino acids. In DNA form, the CDR3 reads TGTGCCAGCAGCTTAAGGGGGGGAGATACGCAGTATTTT. Protein sequence: CASSLRGGDTQYF. The full variable domain, completed using reference TRBV5-6 and TRBJ2-3, is DAGVTQSPTHLIKTRGQQVTLRCSPKSGHDTVSWYQQALGQGPQFIFQYYEEEERQRGNFPDRFSGHQFPNYSSELNVNALLLGDSALYLCASSLRGGDTQYFGPGTRLTVL.

DNA of the CDR3: TGTGCCAGCTCCCCAGGAGGGGACACAGATACGCAGTATTTT. This encodes CASSPGGDTDTQYF. The chain joins TRBV6-4 to TRBJ2-3; perhaps TRBD2 as D (6 bases). The CDR3 is 14 amino acids. The V gene lost 8 bases and the J gene lost 2 bases, with 14 bases spanning the gap. Germline V gene data show CDR1 as MRHNA and CDR2 as SNTAGT.

V gene TRBV28 combines with J gene TRBJ1-4; D not certain. The CDR3 spans 13 residues. V was clipped by 7 bases and J by 5 bases, with 11 bases between them. Germline loops: CDR1 MDHEN, CDR2 SYDVKM. CDR3 sequence (DNA): TGTGCCAGCAAGGAAAGCGGCAATGAAAAACTGTTTTTT. This encodes CASKESGNEKLFF.

The rearrangement links TRBV29-1 to TRBJ2-5; 7 positions agree with TRBD1. CDR1 and CDR2 (germline): SQVTM, ANQGSEA. This CDR3 has 15 amino acids. The J segment lost 2 bases and the V segment lost 0 bases, leaving 6 bases of the junction unmatched. CDR3 protein: CSVEEGRGKQETQYF. CDR3 in DNA: TGCAGCGTTGAAGAAGGCAGGGGGAAGCAAGAGACCCAGTACTTC.

V and J are TRBV6-5 and TRBJ1-6; 10 nucleotides match TRBD1. The germline CDR1 and CDR2 sequences are MNHEY and SVGAGI. V gave up 7 bases and J gave up 9 bases; unmatched junction bases: 6. The CDR3 is made up of 14 amino acids. Written as DNA, the CDR3 is TGTGCCAGCACCCGGGACAGGGGTTTTTCACCCCTCCACTTT. Protein sequence: CASTRDRGFSPLHF.

The chain has TRBV19 and TRBJ1-1; D is perhaps TRBD1 (6 bases). The CDR3 spans 13 residues. Trimming took 7 bases from V and 0 from J, leaving 9 bases between them. Germline V gene sequence: CDR1 LNHDA, CDR2 SQIVND (reference sequence). Here the CDR3 DNA reads TGTGCCAGTACTGGACAGATGAACACTGAAGCTTTCTTT. This translates into CASTGQMNTEAFF.

This rearrangement joins TRBV3-1 (or the pseudogene TRBV3-2) to TRBJ2-5; D gene ambiguous. Deletions cut 0 bases from V and 7 bases from J, with 12 bases between. CDR1 is LGHDT, CDR2 YNNKEL, per germline (reference sequence). This CDR3 comprises 14 residues. CDR3 DNA sequence: TGTGCCAGCAGCCAAGACACGGCTAGTGGGACCCAGTACTTC. This sequence encodes CASSQDTASGTQYF.

On this clone: A read error may produce the germline difference seen at one junction end. V and J are TRBV5-1 and TRBJ1-4; 7 bases line up with TRBD1. Germline V gene lookup returns CDR1 SGHRS and CDR2 YFSETQ. There are 14 residues in the CDR3. The CDR3: CASTLTGIGEKLFF. For the CDR3, the DNA is TGCGCCAGCACCTTGACAGGGATAGGAGAAAAACTGTTTTTT.